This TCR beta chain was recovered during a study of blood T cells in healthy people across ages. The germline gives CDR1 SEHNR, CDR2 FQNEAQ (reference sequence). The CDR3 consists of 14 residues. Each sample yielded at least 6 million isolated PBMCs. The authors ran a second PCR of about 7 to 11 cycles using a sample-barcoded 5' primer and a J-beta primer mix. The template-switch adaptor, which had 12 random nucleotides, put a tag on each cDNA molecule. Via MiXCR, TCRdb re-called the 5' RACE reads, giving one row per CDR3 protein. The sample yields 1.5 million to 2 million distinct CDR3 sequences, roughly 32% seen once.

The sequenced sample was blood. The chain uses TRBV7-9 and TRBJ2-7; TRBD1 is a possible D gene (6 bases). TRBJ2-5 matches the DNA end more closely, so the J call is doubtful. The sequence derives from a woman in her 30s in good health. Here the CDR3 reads CASSFSRRGETQYF. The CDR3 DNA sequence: TGTGCCAGCAGCTTTAGTCGCAGGGGAGAGACCCAGTACTTC.